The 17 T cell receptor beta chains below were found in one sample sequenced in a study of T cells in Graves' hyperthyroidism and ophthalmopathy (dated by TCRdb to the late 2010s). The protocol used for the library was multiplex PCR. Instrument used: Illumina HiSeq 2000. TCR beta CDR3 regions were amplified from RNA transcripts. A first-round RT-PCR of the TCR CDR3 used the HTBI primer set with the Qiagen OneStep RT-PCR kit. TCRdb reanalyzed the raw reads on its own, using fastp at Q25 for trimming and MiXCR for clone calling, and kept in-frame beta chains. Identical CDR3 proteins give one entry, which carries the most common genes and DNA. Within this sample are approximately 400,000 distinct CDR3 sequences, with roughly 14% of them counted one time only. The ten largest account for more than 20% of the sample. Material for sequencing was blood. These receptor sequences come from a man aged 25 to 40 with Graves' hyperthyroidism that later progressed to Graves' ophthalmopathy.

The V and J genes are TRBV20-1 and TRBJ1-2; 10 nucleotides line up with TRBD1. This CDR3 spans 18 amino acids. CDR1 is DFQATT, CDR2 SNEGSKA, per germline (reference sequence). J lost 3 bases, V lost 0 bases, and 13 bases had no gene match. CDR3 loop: CSARDSPTGGYRHYGYTF. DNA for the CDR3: TGCAGTGCTAGAGATTCCCCGACAGGGGGCTACCGTCACTATGGCTACACCTTC.

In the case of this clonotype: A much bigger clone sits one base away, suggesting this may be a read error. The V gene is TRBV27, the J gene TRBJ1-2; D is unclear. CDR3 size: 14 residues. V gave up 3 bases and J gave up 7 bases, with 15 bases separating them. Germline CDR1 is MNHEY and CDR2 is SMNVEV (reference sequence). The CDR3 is CASSFSPTHCGYTF. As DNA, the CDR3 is TGTGCCAGCAGTTTTTCGCCGACCCACTGTGGCTACACCTTC.

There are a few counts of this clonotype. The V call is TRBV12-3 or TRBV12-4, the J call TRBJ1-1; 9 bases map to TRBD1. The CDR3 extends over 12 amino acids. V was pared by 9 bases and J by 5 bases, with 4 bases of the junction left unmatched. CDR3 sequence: CASQQGATEAFF. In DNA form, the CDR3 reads TGTGCCAGTCAACAGGGGGCAACTGAAGCTTTCTTT.

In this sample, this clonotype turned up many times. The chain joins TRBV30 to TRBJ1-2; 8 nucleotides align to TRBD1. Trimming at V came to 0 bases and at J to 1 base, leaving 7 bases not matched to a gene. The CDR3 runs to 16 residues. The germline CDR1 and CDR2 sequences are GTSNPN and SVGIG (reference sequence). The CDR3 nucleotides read TGTGCCTGGAGTGTACGATCACAGGGGGTTAACTATGGCTACACCTTC. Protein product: CAWSVRSQGVNYGYTF.

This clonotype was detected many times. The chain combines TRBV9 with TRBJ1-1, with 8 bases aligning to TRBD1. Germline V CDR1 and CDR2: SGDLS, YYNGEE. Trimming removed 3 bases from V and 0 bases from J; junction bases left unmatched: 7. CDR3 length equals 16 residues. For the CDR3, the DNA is TGTGCCAGCAGCGCGACTTCGGACAGGGTGAACACTGAAGCTTTCTTT. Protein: CASSATSDRVNTEAFF.

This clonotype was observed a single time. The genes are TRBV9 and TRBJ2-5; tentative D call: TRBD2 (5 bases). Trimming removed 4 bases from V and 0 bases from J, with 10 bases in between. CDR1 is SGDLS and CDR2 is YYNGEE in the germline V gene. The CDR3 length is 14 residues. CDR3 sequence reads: CASSTGINQETQYF. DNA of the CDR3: TGTGCCAGCAGCACCGGGATCAACCAAGAGACCCAGTACTTC.

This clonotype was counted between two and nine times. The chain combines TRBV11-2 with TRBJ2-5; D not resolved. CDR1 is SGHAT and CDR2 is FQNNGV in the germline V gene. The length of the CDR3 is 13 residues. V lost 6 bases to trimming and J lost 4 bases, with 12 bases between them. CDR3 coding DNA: TGTGCCAGCAGGGGTTTCCCTGGAGAGACCCAGTACTTC. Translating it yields CASRGFPGETQYF.

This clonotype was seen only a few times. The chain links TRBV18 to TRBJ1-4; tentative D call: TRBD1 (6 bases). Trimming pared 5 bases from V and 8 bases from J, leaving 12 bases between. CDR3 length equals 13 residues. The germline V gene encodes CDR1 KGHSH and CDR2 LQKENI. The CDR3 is CASSWAGEEKLFF. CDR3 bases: TGTGCCAGCTCATGGGCAGGGGAAGAAAAACTGTTTTTT.

CDR3 in DNA: TGTGCCAGCAGCGTAGGAAGAGCTAATGAAAAACTGTTTTTT. Amino acids: CASSVGRANEKLFF. The J gene is TRBJ1-4, the V gene TRBV9; D is ambiguous. Per germline, CDR1 SGDLS and CDR2 YYNGEE. This CDR3 spans 14 amino acids. V lost 0 bases to trimming and J lost 3 bases, with 6 bases between them.

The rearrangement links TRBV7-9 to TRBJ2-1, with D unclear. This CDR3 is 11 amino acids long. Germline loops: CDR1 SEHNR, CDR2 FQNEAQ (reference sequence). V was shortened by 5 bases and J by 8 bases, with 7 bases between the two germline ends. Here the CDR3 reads CASSRLDEQFF. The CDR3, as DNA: TGTGCCAGCAGCCGGCTGGATGAGCAGTTCTTC.

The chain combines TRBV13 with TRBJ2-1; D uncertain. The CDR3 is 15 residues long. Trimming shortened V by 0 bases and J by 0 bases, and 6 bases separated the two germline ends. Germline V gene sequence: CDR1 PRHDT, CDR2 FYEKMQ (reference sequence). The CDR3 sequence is CASSLGLDSYNEQFF. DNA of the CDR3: TGTGCCAGCAGCTTAGGGCTGGACTCCTACAATGAGCAGTTCTTC.

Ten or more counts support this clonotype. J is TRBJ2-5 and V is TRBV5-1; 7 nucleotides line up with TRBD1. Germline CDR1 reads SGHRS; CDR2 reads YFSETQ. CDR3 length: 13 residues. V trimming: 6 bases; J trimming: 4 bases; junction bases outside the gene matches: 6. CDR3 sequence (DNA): TGCGCCAGCAACTATAACAGGGGAGAGACCCAGTACTTC. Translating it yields CASNYNRGETQYF.

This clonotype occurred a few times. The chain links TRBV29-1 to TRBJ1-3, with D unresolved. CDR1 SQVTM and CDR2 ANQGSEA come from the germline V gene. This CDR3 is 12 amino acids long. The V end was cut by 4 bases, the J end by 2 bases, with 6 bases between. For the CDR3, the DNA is TGCAGCGTTGCGGAGACTGGAAACACCATATATTTT. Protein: CSVAETGNTIYF.

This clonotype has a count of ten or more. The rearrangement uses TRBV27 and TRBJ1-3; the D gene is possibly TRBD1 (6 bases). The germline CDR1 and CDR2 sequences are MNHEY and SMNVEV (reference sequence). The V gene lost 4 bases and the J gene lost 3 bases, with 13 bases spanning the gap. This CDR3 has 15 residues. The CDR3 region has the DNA TGTGCCAGCAGTTCCTACAGGGAAGGTGGAAACACCATATATTTT. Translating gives CASSSYREGGNTIYF.

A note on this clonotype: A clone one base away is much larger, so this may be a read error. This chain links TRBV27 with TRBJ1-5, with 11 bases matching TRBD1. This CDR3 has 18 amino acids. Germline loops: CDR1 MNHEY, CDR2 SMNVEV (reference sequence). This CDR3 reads CASSSSGTGGFSDQPQHF. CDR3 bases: TGTGCCAGCAGTAGTTCCGGGACAGGGGGTTTTAGCGATCAGCCCCAGCATTTT.

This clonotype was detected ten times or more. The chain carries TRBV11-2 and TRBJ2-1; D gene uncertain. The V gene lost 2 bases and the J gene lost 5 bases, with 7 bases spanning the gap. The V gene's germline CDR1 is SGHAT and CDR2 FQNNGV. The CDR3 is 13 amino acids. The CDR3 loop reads CASSLPGNNEQFF. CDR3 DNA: TGTGCCAGCAGCTTACCAGGAAACAATGAGCAGTTCTTC.

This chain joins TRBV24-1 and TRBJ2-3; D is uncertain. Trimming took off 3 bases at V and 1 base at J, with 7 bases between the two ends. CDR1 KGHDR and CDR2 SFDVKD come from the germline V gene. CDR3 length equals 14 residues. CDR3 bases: TGTGCCACCAGTGATATCTACGGCACAGATACGCAGTATTTT. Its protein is CATSDIYGTDTQYF.